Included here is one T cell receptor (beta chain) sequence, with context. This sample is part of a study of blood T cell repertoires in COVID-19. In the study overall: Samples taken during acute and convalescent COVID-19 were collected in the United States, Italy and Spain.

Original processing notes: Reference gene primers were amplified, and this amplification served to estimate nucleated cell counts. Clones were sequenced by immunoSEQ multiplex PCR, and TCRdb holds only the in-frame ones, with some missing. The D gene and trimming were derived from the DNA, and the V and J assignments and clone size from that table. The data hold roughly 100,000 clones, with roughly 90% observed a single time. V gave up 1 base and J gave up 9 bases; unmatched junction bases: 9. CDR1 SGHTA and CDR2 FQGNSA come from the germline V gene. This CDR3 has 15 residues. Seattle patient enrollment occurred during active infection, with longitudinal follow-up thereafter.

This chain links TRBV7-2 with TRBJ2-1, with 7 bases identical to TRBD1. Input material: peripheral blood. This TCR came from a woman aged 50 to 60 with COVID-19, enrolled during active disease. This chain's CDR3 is CASSLGGPTGAEQFF. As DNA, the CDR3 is TGTGCCAGCAGCTTAGGGGGGCCCACAGGGGCTGAGCAGTTCTTC.